This T cell receptor (beta chain) was obtained from a study of Graves' ophthalmopathy and Graves' hyperthyroidism. At the level of the study: No ophthalmopathy within 18 months of follow-up signified stable hyperthyroidism.

From germline, CDR1 is ENHRY and CDR2 SYGVKD. With 8 bases removed from V and 1 base from J, the gap between germline ends came to 8 bases. The CDR3 has 12 residues. Thyroid ultrasound, orbital computed tomography, TRAb, serum thyroxine and clinical symptoms formed the basis of diagnosis. Scientists amplified the TCR beta CDR3 regions from RNA transcripts. The first round was an RT-PCR with HTBI primers, and the second round was a multiplex PCR. TCRdb ran MiXCR on the multiplex PCR reads and lists one entry per CDR3 protein. Of roughly 1.1 million distinct CDR3 sequences in the sample, about 35% were seen once.

The chain carries TRBV10-3 and TRBJ2-5; D is uncertain. Material: peripheral blood or thyroid tissue (not recorded which). The clonotype originates from an adult man with Graves' hyperthyroidism. CDR3 in amino acids: CAIQFPQETQYF. CDR3 sequence (DNA): TGTGCCATCCAGTTCCCCCAAGAGACCCAGTACTTC.